The 14 T cell receptor beta chains given below trace back to one sample, sequenced in a study of vaccination and CD4 T cells after COVID-19. Treatment reported: roughly 10-day PBMC culture with coronavirus spike peptide pools or control peptides (ViraFEST assay). The unexposed donor gave CD4+ T cells before the COVID-19 pandemic (2011-2018). With the Oncomine TCR Beta short-read assay, DNA from cultured CD4+ T cells was sequenced. TCRdb ran MiXCR on the PCR reads and lists one entry per CDR3 protein. The sample lists 4,000 to 5,000 distinct CDR3 sequences, roughly 34% occurring once. Their cognate antigens are unknown. Sequenced material: CD4+ T cells from blood, cultured in vitro. The receptors stem from a human donor in good health.

The chain carries TRBV7-2 and TRBJ2-5; 7 bases fit TRBD2. Trimming at V came to 2 bases and at J to 3 bases, leaving 6 bases not matched to a gene. The CDR3 extends over 15 amino acids. In germline, CDR1 is SGHTA, CDR2 FQGNSA. In nucleotides, the CDR3 is TGTGCCAGCAGCTTATGGGGGGGATCAGAAGAGACCCAGTACTTC. Residues: CASSLWGGSEETQYF.

The chain combines TRBV30 with TRBJ1-6; D remains ambiguous. Germline V gives CDR1 GTSNPN, CDR2 SVGIG (reference sequence). CDR3 length equals 16 residues. Trimming removed 0 bases at V and 0 bases at J, with 9 bases between. The CDR3 loop reads CAWSVWGSSYNSPLHF. The CDR3 nucleotides are TGTGCCTGGAGTGTATGGGGATCCTCCTATAATTCACCCCTCCACTTT.

The J gene is TRBJ2-1, the V gene TRBV10-1; TRBD2 matches at 10 bases. Losses at the gene ends were 8 bases for V and 7 bases for J; bases not matched to a gene: 11. CDR1 is WNHNN and CDR2 is SYGVQD in the germline V gene (reference sequence). The CDR3 contains 15 residues. This CDR3 is CASYSGLAVANEQFF. DNA for the CDR3: TGCGCCAGCTACTCCGGACTAGCGGTTGCAAATGAGCAGTTCTTC.

This clonotype was counted only a few times. J is TRBJ2-7 and V is TRBV19; D may match TRBD1 or TRBD2 (5 bases each). Trimming shortened V by 5 bases and J by 9 bases, and 17 bases separated the two germline ends. The CDR3 totals 13 residues. Germline V gene lookup returns CDR1 LNHDA and CDR2 SQIVND (reference sequence). The CDR3: CASSPRGASGQYF. In DNA form, the CDR3 reads TGTGCCAGTAGTCCCCGAGGGGCATCCGGGCAGTACTTC.

This clonotype has more than one count but fewer than ten. The chain recombines TRBV27 with TRBJ1-1; D call uncertain. V lost 2 bases, J lost 0 bases, and 4 bases lay in between. The CDR3 is made up of 13 amino acids. Germline V gene lookup returns CDR1 MNHEY and CDR2 SMNVEV (reference sequence). The CDR3 loop is CASSLGLNTEAFF. Written as DNA, the CDR3 is TGTGCCAGCAGTTTAGGGCTGAACACTGAAGCTTTCTTT.

By share, this clonotype ranks as large (0.1 to 1%). V gene TRBV7-2 combines with J gene TRBJ2-3, with D uncertain. The CDR3 covers 13 residues. V was clipped by 7 bases and J by 4 bases, with 12 bases between them. Germline V gene lookup returns CDR1 SGHTA and CDR2 FQGNSA. The CDR3 nucleotides are TGTGCCAGCACCACATATCTAGCAGATACGCAGTATTTT. This sequence encodes CASTTYLADTQYF.

The chain has TRBV6-5 and TRBJ1-2; D gene ambiguous. Per the germline V gene, CDR1 is MNHEY and CDR2 is SVGAGI. The CDR3 has 13 residues. Trimming cost V 2 bases and J 3 bases, with 7 bases left between them. The CDR3 DNA is TGTGCCAGCAGTTACAGGGTTGACTATGGCTACACCTTC. This encodes CASSYRVDYGYTF.

This clonotype was seen a handful of times. This rearrangement joins TRBV4-2 to TRBJ1-2; D may be TRBD1 (6 bases). The V and J ends lost 5 bases and 6 bases respectively, with 16 bases between them. CDR1 and CDR2 from the germline V gene are LGHNA and YNFKEQ. The length of the CDR3 is 14 residues. This chain's CDR3 is CASSLEWDTHGYTF. The DNA of the CDR3 is TGTGCCAGCAGCTTGGAGTGGGACACCCATGGCTACACCTTC.

In its sample, this clonotype was seen a few times. The rearrangement uses TRBV5-1 and TRBJ2-5; TRBD2 is a possible D gene (7 bases). CDR3 size: 14 residues. V lost 2 bases and J lost 3, with 11 bases in between. Germline V gene lookup returns CDR1 SGHRS and CDR2 YFSETQ. CDR3 DNA: TGCGCCAGCAGCTTAGGGGGGGCCGAAGAGACCCAGTACTTC. This codes for CASSLGGAEETQYF.

On this clonotype: One junction end does not reproduce the germline sequence, and a read error may be involved. The chain links TRBV5-1 to TRBJ2-1; tentatively, D is TRBD1 (6 bases). Per germline, CDR1 SGHRS and CDR2 YFSETQ. This CDR3 contains 15 residues. CDR3 sequence: CASSSSTGSFNEQFF. CDR3 sequence (DNA): TGCGCCAGCAGCTCAAGTACAGGGTCCTTCAATGAGCAGTTCTTC.

Only a few counts were recorded for this clonotype. The V and J genes are TRBV6-5 and TRBJ1-2; weak D call: TRBD1 (5 bases). The CDR3 runs 11 residues. V shed 4 bases and J shed 6 bases, with 6 bases lying between them. Per germline, CDR1 MNHEY and CDR2 SVGAGI. CDR3 amino acids: CASSSQDGYTF. DNA for the CDR3: TGTGCCAGCAGTTCACAGGATGGCTACACCTTC.

This clonotype turned up a few times. The rearrangement links TRBV19 to TRBJ1-5, with TRBD1 matching 9 bases. The germline gives CDR1 LNHDA, CDR2 SQIVND (reference sequence). Trimming at V came to 7 bases and at J to 7 bases, leaving 11 bases not matched to a gene. The CDR3 loop spans 15 amino acids. Written as DNA, the CDR3 is TGTGCCAGTATCGCCGGGACAGGGTTAAAGCAGCCCCAGCATTTT. Translated, it gives CASIAGTGLKQPQHF.

V gene TRBV20-1 combines with J gene TRBJ1-2; a possible D gene is TRBD1 (5 bases). Trimming removed 6 bases from V and 8 bases from J, with 19 bases in between. Germline V CDR1 and CDR2: DFQATT, SNEGSKA (reference sequence). The CDR3 is made up of 13 amino acids. For the CDR3, the DNA is TGCAGTGCCGAGGAACAATCTAAGGGGGGCTACACCTTC. Protein: CSAEEQSKGGYTF.

In this sample, this clonotype turned up a few times. The chain links TRBV20-1 to TRBJ1-6; 7 bases line up with TRBD1. J lost 1 base, V lost 6 bases, and 3 bases had no gene match. The germline CDR1 and CDR2 sequences are DFQATT and SNEGSKA (reference sequence). This CDR3 has 14 amino acids. The CDR3 sequence: CSALQGSYNSPLHF. The CDR3 coding sequence is TGCAGTGCCCTACAGGGGTCCTATAATTCACCCCTCCACTTT.